This T cell receptor (beta chain) came from a study of blood T cells in healthy people across ages. Study-wide context: Template switching picked up about one barcoded beta molecule for each two T cells.

The authors ran a second PCR of about 7 to 11 cycles using a sample-barcoded 5' primer and a J-beta primer mix. Each cDNA molecule carried a tag from a template-switch adaptor that contained 12 random nucleotides. TCRdb reanalysed the 5' RACE reads using MiXCR and keeps one entry per CDR3 protein. The sample includes more than 650,000 distinct CDR3 sequences, under 30% of them seen just once. Trimming removed 7 bases from V and 0 bases from J, with 12 bases in between. Germline V CDR1 and CDR2: SGHAT, FQNNGV. This CDR3 is 14 amino acids long. These same records also appear under a second study, on T cells of mothers and their children.

The sequence came from a boy younger than 18 in good health. The V and J genes are TRBV11-2 and TRBJ2-5, with a possible D match to TRBD2 (6 bases). Sequenced input: blood. CDR3 DNA sequence: TGTGCCAGCATCTCTCGGGGGTACCAAGAGACCCAGTACTTC. Residues: CASISRGYQETQYF.